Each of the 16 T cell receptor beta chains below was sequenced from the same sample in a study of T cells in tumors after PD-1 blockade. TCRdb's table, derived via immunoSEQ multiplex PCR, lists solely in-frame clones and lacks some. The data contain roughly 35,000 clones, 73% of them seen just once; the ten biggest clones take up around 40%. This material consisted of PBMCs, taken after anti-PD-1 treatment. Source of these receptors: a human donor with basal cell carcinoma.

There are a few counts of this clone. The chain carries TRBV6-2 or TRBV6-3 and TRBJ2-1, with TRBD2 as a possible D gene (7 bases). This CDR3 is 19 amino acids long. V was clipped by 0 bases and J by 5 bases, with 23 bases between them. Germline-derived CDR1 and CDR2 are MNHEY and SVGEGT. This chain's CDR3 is CASSYSWLADGRGNNEQFF. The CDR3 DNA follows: TGTGCCAGCAGTTACTCCTGGCTAGCGGACGGTAGGGGGAACAATGAGCAGTTCTTC.

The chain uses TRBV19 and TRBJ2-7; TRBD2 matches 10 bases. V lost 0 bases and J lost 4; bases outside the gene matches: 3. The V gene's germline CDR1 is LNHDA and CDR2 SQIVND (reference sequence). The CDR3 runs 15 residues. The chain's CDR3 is CASSIEAGGPYEQYF. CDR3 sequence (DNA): TGTGCCAGTAGTATAGAAGCGGGAGGGCCGTACGAGCAGTACTTC.

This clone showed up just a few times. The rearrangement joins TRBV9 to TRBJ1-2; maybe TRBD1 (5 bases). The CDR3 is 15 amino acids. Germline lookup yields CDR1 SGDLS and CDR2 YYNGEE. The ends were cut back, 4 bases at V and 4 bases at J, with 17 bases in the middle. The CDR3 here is CASSPGILESYGYTF. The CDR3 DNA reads TGTGCCAGCAGCCCAGGGATCTTAGAGAGCTATGGCTACACCTTC.

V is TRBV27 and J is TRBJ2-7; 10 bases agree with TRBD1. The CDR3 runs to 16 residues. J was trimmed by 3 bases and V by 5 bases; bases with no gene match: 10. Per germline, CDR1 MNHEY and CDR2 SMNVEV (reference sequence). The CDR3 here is CASSQSGTGVLYEQYF. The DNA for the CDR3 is TGTGCCAGCAGTCAAAGCGGGACAGGGGTACTCTACGAGCAGTACTTC.

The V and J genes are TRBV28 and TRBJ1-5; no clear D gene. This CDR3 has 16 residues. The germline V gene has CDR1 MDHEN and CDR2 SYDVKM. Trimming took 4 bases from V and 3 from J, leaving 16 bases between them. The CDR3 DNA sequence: TGTGCCAGCAGTTCGACTTCCGACGGAATCAATCAGCCCCAGCATTTT. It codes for CASSSTSDGINQPQHF. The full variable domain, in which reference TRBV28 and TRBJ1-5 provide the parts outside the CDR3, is DVKVTQSSRYLVKRTGEKVFLECVQDMDHENMFWYRQDPGLGLRLIYFSYDVKMKEKGDIPEGYSVSREKKERFSLILESASTNQTSMYLCASSSTSDGINQPQHFGDGTRLSIL.

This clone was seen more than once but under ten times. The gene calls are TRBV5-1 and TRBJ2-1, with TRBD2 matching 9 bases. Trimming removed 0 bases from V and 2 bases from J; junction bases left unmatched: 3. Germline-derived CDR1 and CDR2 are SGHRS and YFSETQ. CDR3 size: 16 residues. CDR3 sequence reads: CASSLGSGSPYNEQFF. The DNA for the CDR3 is TGCGCCAGCAGCTTGGGTAGCGGGAGTCCCTACAATGAGCAGTTCTTC.

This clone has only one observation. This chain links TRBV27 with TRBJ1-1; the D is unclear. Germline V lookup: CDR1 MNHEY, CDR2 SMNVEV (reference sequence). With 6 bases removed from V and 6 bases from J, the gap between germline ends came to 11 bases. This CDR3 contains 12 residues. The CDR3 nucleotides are TGTGCCAGCAGCCCGACCGGGTCTGAAGCTTTCTTT. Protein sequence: CASSPTGSEAFF.

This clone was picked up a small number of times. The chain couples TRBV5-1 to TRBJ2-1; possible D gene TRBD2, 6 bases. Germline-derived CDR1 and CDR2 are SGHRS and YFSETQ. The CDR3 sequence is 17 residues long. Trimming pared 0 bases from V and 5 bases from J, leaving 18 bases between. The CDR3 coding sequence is TGCGCCAGCAGCTTGGGCAAACTAGCTAGCGTTAACAATGAGCAGTTCTTC. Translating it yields CASSLGKLASVNNEQFF.

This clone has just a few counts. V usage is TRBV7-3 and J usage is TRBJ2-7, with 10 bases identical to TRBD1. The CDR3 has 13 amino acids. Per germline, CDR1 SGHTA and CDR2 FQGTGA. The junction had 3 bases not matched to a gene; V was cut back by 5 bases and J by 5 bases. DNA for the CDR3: TGTGCCAGCAGCCGGGACAGGGGAAACGAGCAGTACTTC. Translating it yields CASSRDRGNEQYF.

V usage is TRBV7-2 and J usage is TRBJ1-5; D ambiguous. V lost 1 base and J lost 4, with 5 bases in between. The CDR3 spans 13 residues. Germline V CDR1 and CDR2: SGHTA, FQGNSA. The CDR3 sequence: CASSLGQNQPQHF. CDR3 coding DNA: TGTGCCAGCAGCTTAGGCCAAAATCAGCCCCAGCATTTT.

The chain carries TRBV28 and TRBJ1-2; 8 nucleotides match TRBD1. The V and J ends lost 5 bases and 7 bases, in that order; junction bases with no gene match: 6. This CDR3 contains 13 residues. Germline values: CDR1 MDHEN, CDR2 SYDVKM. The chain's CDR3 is CASSPTGGFGYTF. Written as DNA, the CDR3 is TGTGCCAGCAGTCCAACAGGGGGTTTTGGCTACACCTTC.

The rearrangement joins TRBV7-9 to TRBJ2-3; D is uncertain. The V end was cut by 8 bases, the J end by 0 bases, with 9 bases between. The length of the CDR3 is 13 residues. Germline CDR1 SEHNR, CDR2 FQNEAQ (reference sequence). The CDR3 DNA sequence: TGTGCCAGCGGGTCGACTAGCACAGATACGCAGTATTTT. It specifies CASGSTSTDTQYF.

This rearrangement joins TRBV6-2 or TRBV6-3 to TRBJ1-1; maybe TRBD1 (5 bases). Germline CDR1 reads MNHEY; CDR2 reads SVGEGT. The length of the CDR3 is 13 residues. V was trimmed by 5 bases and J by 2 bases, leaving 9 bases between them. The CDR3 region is CASSRGFNTEAFF. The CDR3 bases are TGTGCCAGCAGTAGGGGATTTAACACTGAAGCTTTCTTT.

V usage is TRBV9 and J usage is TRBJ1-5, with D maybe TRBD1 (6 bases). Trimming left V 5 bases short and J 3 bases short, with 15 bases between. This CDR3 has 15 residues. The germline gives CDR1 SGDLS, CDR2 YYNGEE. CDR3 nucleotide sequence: TGTGCCAGCAGTGCACAGGGAGCGGTCAATCAGCCCCAGCATTTT. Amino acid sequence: CASSAQGAVNQPQHF.

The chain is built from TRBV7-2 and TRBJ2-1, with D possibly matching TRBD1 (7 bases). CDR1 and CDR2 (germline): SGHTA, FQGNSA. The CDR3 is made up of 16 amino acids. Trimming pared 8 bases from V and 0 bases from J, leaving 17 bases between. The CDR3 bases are TGTGCCAGCCGTCCCCAGGGGGGCCTCTCCTACAATGAGCAGTTCTTC. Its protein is CASRPQGGLSYNEQFF.

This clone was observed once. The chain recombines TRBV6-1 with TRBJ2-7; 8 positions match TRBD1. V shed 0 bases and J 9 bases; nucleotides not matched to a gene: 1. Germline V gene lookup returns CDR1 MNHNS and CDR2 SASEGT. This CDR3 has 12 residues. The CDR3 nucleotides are TGTGCCAGCAGTGAAGCAGACAGGGGGCAGTACTTC. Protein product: CASSEADRGQYF.